This TCR beta chain was identified during a study of Ad26.COV2.S vaccination and SARS-CoV-2 variants (dated by TCRdb to 2020 to 2023). As for the study more broadly: Donors in the vaccine arm were drawn from COV1001, a phase I-IIa trial of Ad26.COV2.S in healthy adults that was multicentre, randomized, double-blind and placebo-controlled. Participants in the trial were split at random into five groups of five each, receiving low-dose or high-dose Ad26.COV2.S once or twice, or else placebo on both occasions. Ad26.COV2.S was administered intramuscularly at a dose of 5x10^10 or 1x10^11 viral particles, either as one shot or as two shots given 56 days apart. TCRbeta repertoire sequencing served as the tool for gauging how specific and how broad the SARS-CoV-2-reactive T cell receptors were following Ad26.COV2.S vaccination. A total of roughly 30 samples were included in the TCR-sequenced set, comprising some 20 Ad26.COV2.S vaccine recipients, 5 placebo recipients and 8 SARS-CoV-2 convalescent individuals. Throughout the experiments and outcome assessment, investigators stayed blinded to trial group allocation. What the work shows at the level of the full study, not this receptor alone: The study lacked the statistical power to compare responses across vaccine doses or regimens. Ad26.COV2.S recipients had higher spike-specific TCR breadth than placebo recipients (P = 0.0014). The authors noted that total T cell responses may have been underestimated by the TCR breadth and depth analyses. Substantial breadth of spike-specific CD8+ and CD4+ T cell responses was reported after vaccination. Comparable non-spike TCR breadth was observed between vaccine and placebo recipients, consistent with only spike being contained in the vaccine.

The germline V gene provides CDR1 MGHRA and CDR2 YSYEKL. V is cut back by 3 bases and J by 1 base, with 10 bases in the junction unmatched. From its cysteine to its phenylalanine, the CDR3 spans 17 amino acids. Only the CDR3 DNA is retained, 51 bases long and in frame from the first base. What this sample's treatment or condition label stands for: roughly 20 received Ad26.COV2.S at low or high dose, single or two shots; roughly five received placebo; per-sample allocation not given. Repertoires of vaccine and placebo recipients were sequenced from samples collected on day 63 after the first injection. Between 29 July and 7 August 2020, Cohort 1b enrolled 25 adults aged 18-55 years at one site in Boston, USA. Ad26.COV2.S consisted of a replication-incompetent adenovirus type 26 vector by which a prefusion-stabilized SARS-CoV-2 spike protein from the original Wuhan strain was expressed. In this sample, this clone turned up a few times. This clone's antigen is unknown. The sample holds no much larger clone one base away, and base qualities are not on file.

The immunoSEQ Assay was the method used to sequence TCRbeta CDR3 regions. After extraction, genomic DNA underwent amplification by bias-controlled multiplex PCR, followed by high-throughput sequencing. In the paper's pipeline: To quantify the absolute abundance of every unique TCRbeta CDR3 region, sequences were collapsed and filtered. T cell fraction was estimated by normalization of TCRbeta template counts to usable DNA, with usable DNA being measured through amplification of reference genes present in all nucleated cells. Repertoire TCRs were annotated as SARS-CoV-2-specific when V gene, CDR3 amino acid sequence and J gene were exactly matched to a known reactive TCR set. The reference SARS-CoV-2 TCR set came from MIRA and was filtered for enrichment in COVID-19-positive ImmuneCODE repertoires, removing public or cross-reactive TCRs. Drawing on the MIRA antigens, annotated TCRs were analysed further at the level of specific ORF or position within ORF. Breadth was defined as annotated unique rearrangements over total unique productive rearrangements; depth was the summed frequency of those rearrangements. Two-sided Wilcoxon rank-sum tests were used to compare TCR breadth between groups. As stored in TCRdb, this immuneACCESS dataset retains in-frame rearrangements with V and J assigned. A fraction of the clones does not appear; measured against another copy, unresolved V genes explain less than half of the discrepancy, and the remainder lacks a known reason. V and J calls plus clone size are reproduced from that table; the DNA served to infer D and trimming. The table for this sample lists approximately 480,000 clones; 87% of them were counted only once. The ten top clones hold 9.5% to 15% of the sample.

This clonotype originated in a person aged 18-60 years who received the Ad26.COV2.S COVID-19 vaccine or a placebo. Recombination connected TRBV4-1 to TRBJ1-2, and 8 bases in between align with TRBD1. This sample comprised peripheral blood, obtained in a trial of Ad26.COV2.S vaccine versus placebo. This receptor carries the CDR3 CASSHAGTGWFNYGYTF. The sequenced DNA: TGCGCCAGCAGCCATGCCGGGACAGGCTGGTTTAACTATGGCTACACCTTC.